These T cell receptor beta chains were read from a single sample in a study of T cells after yellow fever vaccination. One entry per CDR3 protein results from TCRdb running MiXCR on the 5' RACE reads. Of 500,000 to 650,000 distinct CDR3 sequences in the sample, around 12% were seen once. The specimen was PBMCs, collected on the day of the yellow fever booster vaccination. Every receptor here comes from a man in his thirties or forties who received the YFV17D yellow fever vaccine. CDR3s include the opening cysteine and the closing phenylalanine or tryptophan. A D gene is named only where the DNA matches it firmly. The size entry is marked missing in some rows and otherwise reads once, few, many or a size class.

TRBJ2-6 . TRBV6-1 . TGTGCCAGCAGATCTAGGGGCTCTGGGGCCAACGTCCTGACTTTC CASRSRGSGANVLTF
TRBJ2-3 TRBD1 TRBV12-3/TRBV12-4 . TGTGCCAGCAGACACAGGGGGCGCGGGACAGATACGCAGTATTTT CASRHRGRGTDTQYF
TRBJ2-5 TRBD2 TRBV5-1 few TGCGCCAGCAGCGCCGGGACTAGTTTTCTGGAGACCCAGTACTTC CASSAGTSFLETQYF
TRBJ2-7 . TRBV6-5 . TGTGCCAGCAGTTACTCCGGGGTAGGGTTCTACGAGCAGTACTTC CASSYSGVGFYEQYF
TRBJ2-2 TRBD2 TRBV7-6 . TGTGCCAGCAGCTATAAAGCGGGAGCCGGGGAGCTGTTTTTT CASSYKAGAGELFF
TRBJ1-5 TRBD1 TRBV12-3/TRBV12-4 . TGTGCCAGCAGTGGCGGACAGGGGAATCAGCCCCAGCATTTT CASSGGQGNQPQHF
TRBJ1-5 TRBD1 TRBV7-2 few TGTGCCAGCAGCTTACTGACAGGGGAGAATCAGCCCCAGCATTTT CASSLLTGENQPQHF
TRBJ1-4 . TRBV15 few TGTGCCACCAGCAGAGCGGGATTCTGGGCTAATGAAAAACTGTTTTTT CATSRAGFWANEKLFF
TRBJ2-5 . TRBV7-2 . TGTGCCAGCAGCTCGGACTTCGGTCAAGAGACCCAGTACTTC CASSSDFGQETQYF
TRBJ1-1 . TRBV29-1 . TGCAGCGTTGCTCAGGGATCTAAGAACACTGAAGCTTTCTTT CSVAQGSKNTEAFF
TRBJ2-7 TRBD1 TRBV12-3/TRBV12-4 . TGTGCCAGCAGTTTTATAGGGGGCTCCCACGAGCAGTACTTC CASSFIGGSHEQYF
TRBJ2-4 . TRBV5-4 . TGTGCCAGCAGCCCCGGACGACCCGAAAACATTCAGTACTTC CASSPGRPENIQYF
TRBJ2-2 TRBD2 TRBV5-1 . TGCGCCAGCAGCTTTGGGCGGGAGAGCACCGGGGAGCTGTTTTTT CASSFGRESTGELFF
TRBJ1-4 . TRBV7-2 few TGTGCCAGCAGCTTAGCCGTGGGTCGTGGTGAAAAACTGTTTTTT CASSLAVGRGEKLFF